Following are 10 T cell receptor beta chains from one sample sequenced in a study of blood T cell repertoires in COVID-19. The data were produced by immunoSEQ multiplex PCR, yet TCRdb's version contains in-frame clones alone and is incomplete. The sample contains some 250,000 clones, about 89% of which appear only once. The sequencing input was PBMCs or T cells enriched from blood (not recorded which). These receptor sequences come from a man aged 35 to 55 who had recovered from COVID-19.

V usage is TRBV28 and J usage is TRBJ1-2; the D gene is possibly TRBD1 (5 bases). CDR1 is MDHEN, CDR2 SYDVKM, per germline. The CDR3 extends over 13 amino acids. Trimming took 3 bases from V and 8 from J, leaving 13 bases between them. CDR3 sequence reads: CASSFGGGRGYTF. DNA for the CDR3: TGTGCCAGCAGTTTTGGGGGGGGAAGGGGCTACACCTTC.

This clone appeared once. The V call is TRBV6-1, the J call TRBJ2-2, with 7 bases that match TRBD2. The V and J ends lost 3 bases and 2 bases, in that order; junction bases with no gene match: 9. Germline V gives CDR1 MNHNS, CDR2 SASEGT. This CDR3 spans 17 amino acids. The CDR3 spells CASSEVSGGSNTGELFF. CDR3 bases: TGTGCCAGCAGTGAGGTGTCGGGAGGATCCAACACCGGGGAGCTGTTTTTT.

CDR3 nucleotides: TGCGCCAGCAGCTTGGAGGGGGTTGGGGCCAACGTCCTGACTTTC. This codes for CASSLEGVGANVLTF. This chain uses TRBV5-1 with TRBJ2-6, with a weak D call TRBD1 (6 bases). The CDR3 has 15 residues. The V gene lost 0 bases and the J gene lost 3 bases, with 7 bases spanning the gap. The V gene's germline CDR1 is SGHRS and CDR2 YFSETQ.

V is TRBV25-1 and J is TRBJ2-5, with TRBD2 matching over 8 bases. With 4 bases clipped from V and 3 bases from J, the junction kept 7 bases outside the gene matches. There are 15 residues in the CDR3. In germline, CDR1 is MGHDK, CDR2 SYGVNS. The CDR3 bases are TGTGCCAGCAGTGTCACGGGGGGGGGTAAAGAGACCCAGTACTTC. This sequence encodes CASSVTGGGKETQYF. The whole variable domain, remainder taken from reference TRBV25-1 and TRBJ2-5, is EADIYQTPRYLVIGTGKKITLECSQTMGHDKMYWYQQDPGMELHLIHYSYGVNSTEKGDLSSESTVSRIRTEHFPLTLESARPSHTSQYLCASSVTGGGKETQYFGPGTRLLVL.

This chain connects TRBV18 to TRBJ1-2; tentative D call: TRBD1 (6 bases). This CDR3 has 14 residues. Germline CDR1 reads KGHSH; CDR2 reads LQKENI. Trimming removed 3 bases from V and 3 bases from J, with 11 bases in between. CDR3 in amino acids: CASSPRDKDYGYTF. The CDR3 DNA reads TGTGCCAGCTCACCTCGGGACAAGGACTATGGCTACACCTTC. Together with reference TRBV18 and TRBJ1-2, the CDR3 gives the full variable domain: NAGVMQNPRHLVRRRGQEARLRCSPMKGHSHVYWYRQLPEEGLKFMVYLQKENIIDESGMPKERFSAEFPKEGPSILRIQQVVRGDSAAYFCASSPRDKDYGYTFGSGTRLTVV.

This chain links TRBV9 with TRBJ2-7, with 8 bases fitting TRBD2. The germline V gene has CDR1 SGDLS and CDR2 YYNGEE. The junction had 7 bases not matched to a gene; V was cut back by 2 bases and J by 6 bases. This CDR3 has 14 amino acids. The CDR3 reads CASSVSQAGAEQYF. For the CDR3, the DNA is TGTGCCAGCAGCGTTTCTCAAGCGGGGGCCGAGCAGTACTTC.

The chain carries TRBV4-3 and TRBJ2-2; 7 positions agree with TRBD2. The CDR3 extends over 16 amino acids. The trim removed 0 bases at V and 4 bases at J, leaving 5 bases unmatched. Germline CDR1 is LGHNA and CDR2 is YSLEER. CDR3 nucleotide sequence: TGCGCCAGCAGCCAAGACTGGGGGAGGGCCACCGGGGAGCTGTTTTTT. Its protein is CASSQDWGRATGELFF.

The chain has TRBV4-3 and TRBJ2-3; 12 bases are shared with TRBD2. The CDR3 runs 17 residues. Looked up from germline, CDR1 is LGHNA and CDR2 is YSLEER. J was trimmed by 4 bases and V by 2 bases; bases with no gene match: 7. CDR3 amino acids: CASSQSLAGGPSDTQYF. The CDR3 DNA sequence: TGCGCCAGCAGCCAATCCCTAGCGGGAGGGCCGTCAGATACGCAGTATTTT.

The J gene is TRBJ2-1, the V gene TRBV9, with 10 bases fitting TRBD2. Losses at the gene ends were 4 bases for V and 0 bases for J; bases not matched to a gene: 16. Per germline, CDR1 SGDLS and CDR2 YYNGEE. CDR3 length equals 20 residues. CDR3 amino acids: CASSPPVELAGASSYNEQFF. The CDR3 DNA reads TGTGCCAGCAGCCCCCCGGTGGAGCTAGCGGGAGCCAGCTCCTACAATGAGCAGTTCTTC.

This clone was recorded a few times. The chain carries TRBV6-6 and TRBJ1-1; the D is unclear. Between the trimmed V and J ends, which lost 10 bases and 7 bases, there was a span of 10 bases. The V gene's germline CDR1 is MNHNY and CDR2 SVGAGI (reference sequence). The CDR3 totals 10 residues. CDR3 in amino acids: CATQSREAFF. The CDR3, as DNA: TGTGCCACCCAGTCCCGTGAAGCTTTCTTT.